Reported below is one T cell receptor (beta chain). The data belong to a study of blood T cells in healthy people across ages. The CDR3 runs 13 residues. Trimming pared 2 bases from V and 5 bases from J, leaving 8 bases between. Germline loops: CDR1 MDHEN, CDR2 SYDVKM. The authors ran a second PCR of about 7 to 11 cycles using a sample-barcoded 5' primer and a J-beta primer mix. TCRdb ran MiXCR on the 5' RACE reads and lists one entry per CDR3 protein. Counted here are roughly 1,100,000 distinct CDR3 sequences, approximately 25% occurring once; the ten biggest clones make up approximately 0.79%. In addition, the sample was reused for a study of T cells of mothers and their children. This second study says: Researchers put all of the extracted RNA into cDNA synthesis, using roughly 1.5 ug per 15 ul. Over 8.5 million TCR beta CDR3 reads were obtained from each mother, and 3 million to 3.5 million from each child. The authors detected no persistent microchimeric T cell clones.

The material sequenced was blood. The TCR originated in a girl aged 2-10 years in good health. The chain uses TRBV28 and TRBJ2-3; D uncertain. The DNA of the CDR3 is TGTGCCAGCAGTTTAAGCCAATTAGATACGCAGTATTTT. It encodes CASSLSQLDTQYF. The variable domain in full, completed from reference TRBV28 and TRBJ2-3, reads DVKVTQSSRYLVKRTGEKVFLECVQDMDHENMFWYRQDPGLGLRLIYFSYDVKMKEKGDIPEGYSVSREKKERFSLILESASTNQTSMYLCASSLSQLDTQYFGPGTRLTVL.